Following are 3 T cell receptor beta chains from one sample sequenced in a study of technical replicates of blood from a few donors. Assay used: immunoSEQ multiplex PCR; TCRdb lists only in-frame clones, some missing. The sample includes more than 9,500 clones, 80% to 95% of them seen just once. Sequenced material: PBMCs. Receptor source: a human donor in good health.

This rearrangement joins TRBV29-1 to TRBJ2-7; 9 bases are shared with TRBD2. The CDR3 is 14 amino acids. With 4 bases clipped from V and 3 bases from J, the junction kept 7 bases outside the gene matches. Germline V CDR1 and CDR2: SQVTM, ANQGSEA. The CDR3: CSVVIAGELYEQYF. CDR3 DNA sequence: TGCAGCGTTGTCATAGCGGGAGAACTCTACGAGCAGTACTTC.

This clone was detected once. The chain combines TRBV28 with TRBJ2-1; no clear D. The V gene lost 6 bases and the J gene lost 5 bases, with 5 bases spanning the gap. This CDR3 has 11 amino acids. Per germline, CDR1 MDHEN and CDR2 SYDVKM. The CDR3 sequence is CASRSHNEQFF. DNA for the CDR3: TGTGCCAGCAGGAGTCACAATGAGCAGTTCTTC.

CDR3 in amino acids: CASGLTGGGYTF. CDR3 coding DNA: TGTGCTAGTGGTTTGACAGGGGGCGGCTACACCTTC. The chain joins TRBV12-5 to TRBJ1-2; 9 bases align to TRBD1. Trimming cost V 2 bases and J 8 bases; bases outside gene matches: 0. The germline gives CDR1 LGHNT, CDR2 FRNRAP. This CDR3 spans 12 amino acids. Full variable domain (remainder filled in from reference TRBV12-5 and TRBJ1-2): DARVTQTPRHKVTEMGQEVTMRCQPILGHNTVFWYRQTMMQGLELLAYFRNRAPLDDSGMPKDRFSAEMPDATLATLKIQPSEPRDSAVYFCASGLTGGGYTFGSGTRLTVV.